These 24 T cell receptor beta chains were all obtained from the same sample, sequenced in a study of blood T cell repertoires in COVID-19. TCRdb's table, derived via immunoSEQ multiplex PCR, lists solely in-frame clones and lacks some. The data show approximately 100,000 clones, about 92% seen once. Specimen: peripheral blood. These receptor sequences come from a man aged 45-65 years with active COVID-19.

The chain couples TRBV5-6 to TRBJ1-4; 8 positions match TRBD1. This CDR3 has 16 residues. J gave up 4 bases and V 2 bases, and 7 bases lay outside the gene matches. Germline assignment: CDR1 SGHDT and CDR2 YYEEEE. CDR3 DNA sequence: TGTGCCAGCAGCTTAACCGGGACAGGCTTTAATGAAAAACTGTTTTTT. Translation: CASSLTGTGFNEKLFF. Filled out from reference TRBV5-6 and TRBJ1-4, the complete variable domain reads DAGVTQSPTHLIKTRGQQVTLRCSPKSGHDTVSWYQQALGQGPQFIFQYYEEEERQRGNFPDRFSGHQFPNYSSELNVNALLLGDSALYLCASSLTGTGFNEKLFFGSGTQLSVL.

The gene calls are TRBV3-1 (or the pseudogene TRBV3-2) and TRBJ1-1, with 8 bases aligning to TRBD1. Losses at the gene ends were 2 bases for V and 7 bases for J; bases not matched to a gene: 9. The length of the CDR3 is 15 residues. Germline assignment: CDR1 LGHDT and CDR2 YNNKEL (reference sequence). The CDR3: CASSQRSGQGSEAFF. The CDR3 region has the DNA TGTGCCAGCAGCCAAAGATCCGGACAGGGTAGTGAAGCTTTCTTT.

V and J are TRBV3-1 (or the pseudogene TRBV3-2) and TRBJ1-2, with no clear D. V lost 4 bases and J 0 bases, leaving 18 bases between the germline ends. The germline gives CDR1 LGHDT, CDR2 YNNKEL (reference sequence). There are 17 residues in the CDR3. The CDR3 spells CASSPTYISSPNYGYTF. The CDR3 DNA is TGTGCCAGCAGCCCGACCTATATTAGCTCGCCTAACTATGGCTACACCTTC.

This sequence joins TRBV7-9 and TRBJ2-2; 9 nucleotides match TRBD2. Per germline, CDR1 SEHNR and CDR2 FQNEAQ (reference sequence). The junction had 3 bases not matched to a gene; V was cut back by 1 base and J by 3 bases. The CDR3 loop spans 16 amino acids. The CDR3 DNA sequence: TGTGCCAGCAGCTTAGTTAGCGGGAGTGACACCGGGGAGCTGTTTTTT. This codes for CASSLVSGSDTGELFF.

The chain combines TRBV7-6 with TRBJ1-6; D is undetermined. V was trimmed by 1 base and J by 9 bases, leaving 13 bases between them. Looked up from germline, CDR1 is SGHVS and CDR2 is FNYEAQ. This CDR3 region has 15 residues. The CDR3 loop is CASSLGTSLGSPLHF. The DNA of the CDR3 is TGTGCCAGCAGCTTAGGCACAAGTCTTGGTTCACCCCTCCACTTT. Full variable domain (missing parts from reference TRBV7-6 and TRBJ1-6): GAGVSQSPRYKVTKRGQDVALRCDPISGHVSLYWYRQALGQGPEFLTYFNYEAQQDKSGLPNDRFSAERPEGSISTLTIQRTEQRDSAMYRCASSLGTSLGSPLHFGNGTRLTVT.

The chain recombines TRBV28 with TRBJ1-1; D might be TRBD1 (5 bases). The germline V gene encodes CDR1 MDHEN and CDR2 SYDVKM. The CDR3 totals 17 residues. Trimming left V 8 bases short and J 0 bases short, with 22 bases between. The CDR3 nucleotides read TGTGCCAGCTTCCAAAGCGCCTTACAGGTCGTGAACACTGAAGCTTTCTTT. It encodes CASFQSALQVVNTEAFF.

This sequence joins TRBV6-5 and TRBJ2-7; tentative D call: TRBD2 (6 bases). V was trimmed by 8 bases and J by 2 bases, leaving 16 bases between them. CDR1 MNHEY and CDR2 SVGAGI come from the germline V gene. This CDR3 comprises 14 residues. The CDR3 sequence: CASQEVGRTYEQYF. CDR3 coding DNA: TGTGCCAGCCAAGAGGTCGGGAGAACCTACGAGCAGTACTTC.

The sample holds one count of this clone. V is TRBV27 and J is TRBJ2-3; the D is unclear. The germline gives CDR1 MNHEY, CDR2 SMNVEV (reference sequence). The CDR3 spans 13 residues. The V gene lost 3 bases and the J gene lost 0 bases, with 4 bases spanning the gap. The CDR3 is CASSLTSTDTQYF. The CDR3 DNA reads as TGTGCCAGCAGTTTGACTAGCACAGATACGCAGTATTTT.

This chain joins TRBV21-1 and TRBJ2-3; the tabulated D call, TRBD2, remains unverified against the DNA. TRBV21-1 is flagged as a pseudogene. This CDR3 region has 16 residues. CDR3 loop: CASSKGGGRASDTQYF. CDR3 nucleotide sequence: TGTGCCAGCAGCAAAGGGGGCGGGAGGGCCTCAGATACGCAGTATTTT.

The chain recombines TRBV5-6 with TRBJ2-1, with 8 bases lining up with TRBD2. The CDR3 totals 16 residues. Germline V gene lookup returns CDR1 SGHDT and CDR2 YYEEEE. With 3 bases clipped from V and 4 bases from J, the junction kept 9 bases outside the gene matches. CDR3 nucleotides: TGTGCCAGCAGCTACGCCTCTAGCGGGCCGTACAATGAGCAGTTCTTC. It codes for CASSYASSGPYNEQFF.

The CDR3 loop is CASSPLAGEGYNEQFF. CDR3 DNA sequence: TGTGCCAGCAGCCCCTTAGCGGGAGAAGGCTACAATGAGCAGTTCTTC. V is TRBV7-2 and J is TRBJ2-1, with 9 nucleotides matching TRBD2. V was pared by 5 bases and J by 3 bases, with 8 bases of the junction left unmatched. The CDR3 contains 16 residues. The germline V gene has CDR1 SGHTA and CDR2 FQGNSA.

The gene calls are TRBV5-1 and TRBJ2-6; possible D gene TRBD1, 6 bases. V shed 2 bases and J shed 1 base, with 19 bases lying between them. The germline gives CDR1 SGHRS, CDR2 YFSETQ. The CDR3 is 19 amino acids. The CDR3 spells CASSFFAGTIPSGANVLTF. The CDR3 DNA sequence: TGCGCCAGCAGCTTCTTCGCCGGGACAATCCCGTCTGGGGCCAACGTCCTGACTTTC. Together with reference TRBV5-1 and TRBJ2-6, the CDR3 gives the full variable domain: KAGVTQTPRYLIKTRGQQVTLSCSPISGHRSVSWYQQTPGQGLQFLFEYFSETQRNKGNFPGRFSGRQFSNSRSEMNVSTLELGDSALYLCASSFFAGTIPSGANVLTFGAGSRLTVL.

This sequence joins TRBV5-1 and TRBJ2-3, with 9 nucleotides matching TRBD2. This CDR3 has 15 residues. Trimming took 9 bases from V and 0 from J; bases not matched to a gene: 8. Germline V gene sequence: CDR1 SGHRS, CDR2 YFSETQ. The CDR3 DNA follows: TGCGCCACCACCGTAGCGGGAGTGAGCACAGATACGCAGTATTTT. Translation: CATTVAGVSTDTQYF. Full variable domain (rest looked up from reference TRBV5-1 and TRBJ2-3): KAGVTQTPRYLIKTRGQQVTLSCSPISGHRSVSWYQQTPGQGLQFLFEYFSETQRNKGNFPGRFSGRQFSNSRSEMNVSTLELGDSALYLCATTVAGVSTDTQYFGPGTRLTVL.

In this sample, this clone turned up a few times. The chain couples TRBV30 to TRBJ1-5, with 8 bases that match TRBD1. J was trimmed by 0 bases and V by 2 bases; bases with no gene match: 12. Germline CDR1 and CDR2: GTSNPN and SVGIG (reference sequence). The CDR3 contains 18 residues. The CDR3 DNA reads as TGTGCCTGGAGTCGACGGACAGGGACCCCCTATAGCAATCAGCCCCAGCATTTT. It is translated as CAWSRRTGTPYSNQPQHF.

The chain's CDR3 is CASSQPGGSYEQYF. The CDR3 nucleotides are TGTGCCAGCAGCCAACCTGGGGGGTCTTACGAGCAGTACTTC. The rearrangement joins TRBV28 to TRBJ2-7; D perhaps matches TRBD2 (6 bases). Deletions cut 6 bases from V and 4 bases from J, with 16 bases between. The germline gives CDR1 MDHEN, CDR2 SYDVKM. CDR3 length: 14 amino acids.

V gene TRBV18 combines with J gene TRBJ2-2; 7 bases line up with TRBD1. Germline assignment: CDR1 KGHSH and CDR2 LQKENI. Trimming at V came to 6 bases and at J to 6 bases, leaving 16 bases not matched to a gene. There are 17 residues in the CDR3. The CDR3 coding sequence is TGTGCCAGCTCCCACAAGGTGGCAGGGGGAACGTCCGGGGAGCTGTTTTTT. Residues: CASSHKVAGGTSGELFF.

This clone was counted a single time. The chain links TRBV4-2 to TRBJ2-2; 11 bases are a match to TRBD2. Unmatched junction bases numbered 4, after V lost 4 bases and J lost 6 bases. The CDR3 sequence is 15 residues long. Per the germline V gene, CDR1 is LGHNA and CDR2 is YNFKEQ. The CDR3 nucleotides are TGTGCCAGCAGCCGGACTAGCGGGTCATCCGGGGAGCTGTTTTTT. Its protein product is CASSRTSGSSGELFF.

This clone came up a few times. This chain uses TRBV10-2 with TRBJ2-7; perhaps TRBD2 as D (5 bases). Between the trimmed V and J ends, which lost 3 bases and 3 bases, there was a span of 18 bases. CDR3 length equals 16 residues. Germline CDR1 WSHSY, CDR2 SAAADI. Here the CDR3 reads CASSDGESFNRYEQYF. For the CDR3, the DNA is TGCGCCAGCAGTGACGGGGAGTCTTTTAACCGCTACGAGCAGTACTTC.

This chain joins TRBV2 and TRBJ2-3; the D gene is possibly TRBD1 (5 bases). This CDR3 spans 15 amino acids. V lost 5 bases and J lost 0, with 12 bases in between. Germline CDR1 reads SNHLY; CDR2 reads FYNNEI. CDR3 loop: CASSPLRGSTDTQYF. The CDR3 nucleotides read TGTGCCAGCAGTCCCCTAAGGGGTAGCACAGATACGCAGTATTTT. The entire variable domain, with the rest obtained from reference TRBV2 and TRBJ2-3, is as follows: EPEVTQTPSHQVTQMGQEVILRCVPISNHLYFYWYRQILGQKVEFLVSFYNNEISEKSEIFDDQFSVERPDGSNFTLKIRSTKLEDSAMYFCASSPLRGSTDTQYFGPGTRLTVL.

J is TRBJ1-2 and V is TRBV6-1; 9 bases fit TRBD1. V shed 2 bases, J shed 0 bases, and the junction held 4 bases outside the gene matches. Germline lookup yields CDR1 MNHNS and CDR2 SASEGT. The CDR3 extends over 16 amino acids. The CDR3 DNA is TGTGCCAGCAGTGAAAGGGACAGGGTGCCTAACTATGGCTACACCTTC. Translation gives CASSERDRVPNYGYTF.

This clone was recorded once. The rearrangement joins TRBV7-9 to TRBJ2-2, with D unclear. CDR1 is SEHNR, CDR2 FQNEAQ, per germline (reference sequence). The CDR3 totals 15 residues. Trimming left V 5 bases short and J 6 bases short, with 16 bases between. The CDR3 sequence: CASSPENGRSGELFF. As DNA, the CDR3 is TGTGCCAGCAGCCCCGAAAACGGTCGGTCCGGGGAGCTGTTTTTT.

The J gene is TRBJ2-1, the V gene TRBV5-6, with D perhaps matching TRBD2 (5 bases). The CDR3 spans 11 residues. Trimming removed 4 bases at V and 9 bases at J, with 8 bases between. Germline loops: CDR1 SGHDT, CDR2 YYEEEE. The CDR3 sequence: CASSLTTEQFF. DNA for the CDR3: TGTGCCAGCAGCCTGACTACTGAGCAGTTCTTC.

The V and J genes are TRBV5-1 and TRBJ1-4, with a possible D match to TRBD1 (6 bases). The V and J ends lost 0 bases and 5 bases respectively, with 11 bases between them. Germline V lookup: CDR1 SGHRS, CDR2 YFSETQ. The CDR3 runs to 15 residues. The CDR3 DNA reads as TGCGCCAGCAGCTTGGTTTGGGGGCGGAATGAAAAACTGTTTTTT. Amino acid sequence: CASSLVWGRNEKLFF. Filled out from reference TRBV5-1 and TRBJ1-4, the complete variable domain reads KAGVTQTPRYLIKTRGQQVTLSCSPISGHRSVSWYQQTPGQGLQFLFEYFSETQRNKGNFPGRFSGRQFSNSRSEMNVSTLELGDSALYLCASSLVWGRNEKLFFGSGTQLSVL.

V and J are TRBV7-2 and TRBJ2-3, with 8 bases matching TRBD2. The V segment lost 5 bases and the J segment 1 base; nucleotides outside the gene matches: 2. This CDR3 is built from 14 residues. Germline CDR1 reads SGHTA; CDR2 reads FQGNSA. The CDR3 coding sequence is TGTGCCAGCAGCCCGACTAGCGGCACAGATACGCAGTATTTT. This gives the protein CASSPTSGTDTQYF.